Below are 24 T cell receptor beta chains sequenced from a single sample in a study of T cell responses to AZD1222 COVID-19 vaccine (dated by TCRdb to the early 2020s). The intended sense of this specimen's time point label: baseline before first vaccination. Libraries were made using the immunoSEQ multiplex PCR assay. TCRdb obtained this table from immuneACCESS and retained in-frame rearrangements with V and J assigned. These tables miss some clones; where compared with another copy, unresolved V genes account for less than half of the shortfall, and the remainder is unexplained. The sample contains under 100,000 clones, 88% of them found a single time. Of the sample, approximately 15% falls within the top ten clones. The sample here was peripheral blood, taken on day 0 of AZD1222 vaccination. These receptor sequences come from an adult in good health.

V and J are TRBV9 and TRBJ1-6, with 8 positions matching TRBD1. V lost 5 bases, J lost 7 bases, and 8 bases stayed unmatched. Germline loops: CDR1 SGDLS, CDR2 YYNGEE. The CDR3 loop spans 15 amino acids. CDR3 sequence: CASSASGQANSPLHF. The CDR3 DNA follows: TGTGCCAGCAGTGCCTCGGGACAGGCAAATTCACCCCTCCACTTT. The whole variable domain, remainder taken from reference TRBV9 and TRBJ1-6, is DSGVTQTPKHLITATGQRVTLRCSPRSGDLSVYWYQQSLDQGLQFLIQYYNGEERAKGNILERFSAQQFPDLHSELNLSSLELGDSALYFCASSASGQANSPLHFGNGTRLTVT.

The chain couples TRBV3-1 (or the pseudogene TRBV3-2) to TRBJ2-3; D is unresolved. CDR3 length: 14 residues. Trimming shortened V by 4 bases and J by 2 bases, and 10 bases separated the two germline ends. Per germline, CDR1 LGHDT and CDR2 YNNKEL (reference sequence). The CDR3 nucleotides read TGTGCCAGCAGCCCCAGTGGGGACACAGATACGCAGTATTTT. Translated, it gives CASSPSGDTDTQYF.

The V and J genes are TRBV6-2 or TRBV6-3 and TRBJ1-5; D gene uncertain. The CDR3 totals 15 residues. The germline gives CDR1 MNHEY, CDR2 SVGEGT. With 0 bases removed from V and 0 bases from J, the gap between germline ends came to 6 bases. The CDR3 coding sequence is TGTGCCAGCAGTTACTCGGGGTATAGCAATCAGCCCCAGCATTTT. This gives the protein CASSYSGYSNQPQHF.

CDR3 amino acids: CASSASSEKLFF. The CDR3 DNA is TGTGCCAGCAGCGCGTCCAGTGAAAAACTGTTTTTT. The J gene is TRBJ1-4, the V gene TRBV7-2; D is unresolved. Germline assignment: CDR1 SGHTA and CDR2 FQGNSA. Trimming pared 5 bases from V and 7 bases from J, leaving 8 bases between. This CDR3 is 12 amino acids long.

The chain links TRBV5-8 to TRBJ1-2; a possible D gene is TRBD1 (6 bases). There are 13 residues in the CDR3. CDR1 SGHTS and CDR2 YDEGEE come from the germline V gene. V was shortened by 4 bases and J by 4 bases, with 11 bases between the two germline ends. The CDR3, as DNA: TGTGCCAGCAGCCCGGGGGGCGTCTATGGCTACACCTTC. Encoded protein: CASSPGGVYGYTF.

V usage is TRBV4-1 and J usage is TRBJ1-2; 12 positions agree with TRBD1. With 1 base clipped from V and 3 bases from J, the junction kept 12 bases outside the gene matches. The CDR3 extends over 19 amino acids. Germline assignment: CDR1 MGHRA and CDR2 YSYEKL. The CDR3: CASSQAGTGGRRGDYGYTF. In DNA, the CDR3 is TGCGCCAGCAGCCAAGCAGGGACAGGGGGCCGCAGAGGAGACTATGGCTACACCTTC.

J is TRBJ1-3 and V is TRBV19, with D possibly being TRBD1 (5 bases). Germline CDR1 LNHDA, CDR2 SQIVND (reference sequence). This CDR3 is built from 16 residues. V was shortened by 5 bases and J by 0 bases, with 14 bases between the two germline ends. The CDR3 here is CASSPLGHLSGNTIYF. CDR3 nucleotides: TGTGCCAGTAGTCCCCTCGGACACCTCTCTGGAAACACCATATATTTT.

The chain carries TRBV7-2 and TRBJ1-3; 10 bases are a match to TRBD1. This CDR3 is 16 amino acids long. Germline values: CDR1 SGHTA, CDR2 FQGNSA. The ends lost 5 bases at V and 3 bases at J; junction bases unmatched: 7. The DNA of the CDR3 is TGTGCCAGCAGCCCACGACAGGGGGCAGGTGGAAACACCATATATTTT. Translated: CASSPRQGAGGNTIYF.

The V and J genes are TRBV28 and TRBJ2-4, with 7 nucleotides matching TRBD2. Germline-derived CDR1 and CDR2 are MDHEN and SYDVKM. The CDR3 spans 15 residues. The junction had 9 bases not matched to a gene; V was cut back by 5 bases and J by 5 bases. The CDR3 DNA reads as TGTGCCAGCAGTCGCAATGGCGGGAGTCAAAACATTCAGTACTTC. Amino acid sequence: CASSRNGGSQNIQYF.

CDR3 DNA sequence: TGTGCCAGCAGCCCGGACAGGGGGCAGGGCTATGGCTACACCTTC. Amino acids: CASSPDRGQGYGYTF. The chain employs TRBV5-6 and TRBJ1-2; 11 bases align to TRBD1. Trimming removed 4 bases from V and 4 bases from J; junction bases left unmatched: 6. Germline CDR1 SGHDT, CDR2 YYEEEE. The CDR3 is 15 residues long.

V usage is TRBV5-1 and J usage is TRBJ2-1, with TRBD2 identical over 7 bases. Germline V gene data show CDR1 as SGHRS and CDR2 as YFSETQ. The V segment lost 2 bases and the J segment 8 bases; nucleotides outside the gene matches: 7. The CDR3 spans 14 residues. The CDR3 region is CASSLAGSWDEQFF. In DNA, the CDR3 is TGCGCCAGCAGCTTAGCGGGAAGCTGGGATGAGCAGTTCTTC.

The chain couples TRBV14 to TRBJ2-7, with D perhaps matching TRBD1 (6 bases). Germline V gives CDR1 SGHDN, CDR2 FVKESK. The CDR3 consists of 16 residues. Trimming left V 4 bases short and J 3 bases short, with 19 bases between. CDR3 DNA: TGTGCCAGCAGCCCCTACCCCGGGACACCCTTCTACGAGCAGTACTTC. As protein: CASSPYPGTPFYEQYF.

This chain uses TRBV25-1 with TRBJ2-1; 12 nucleotides match TRBD1. V dropped 8 bases and J dropped 11; count of bases not matched to a gene: 13. The CDR3 contains 15 residues. Germline V lookup: CDR1 MGHDK, CDR2 SYGVNS. CDR3 DNA: TGTGCCAGCGGATCGCCGGGACAGGGGGCTATTCAGCAGTTCTTC. Translation: CASGSPGQGAIQQFF.

V usage is TRBV14 and J usage is TRBJ2-7, with 12 nucleotides matching TRBD2. CDR1 is SGHDN and CDR2 is FVKESK in the germline V gene. The CDR3 has 17 residues. The V segment lost 2 bases and the J segment 0 bases; nucleotides outside the gene matches: 5. CDR3 DNA: TGTGCCAGCAGCCAACCTGGGACTAGCGGGCGCTCCTACGAGCAGTACTTC. Translated: CASSQPGTSGRSYEQYF.

The chain recombines TRBV5-1 with TRBJ1-1; TRBD1 is a possible D gene (6 bases). Germline V CDR1 and CDR2: SGHRS, YFSETQ. The V end was cut by 4 bases, the J end by 6 bases, with 16 bases between. The CDR3 runs 14 residues. The CDR3 region is CASSQNHRVSEAFF. For the CDR3, the DNA is TGCGCCAGCAGCCAAAACCACAGGGTTTCTGAAGCTTTCTTT.

The CDR3 here is CASSPRQGADSPLHF. CDR3 nucleotides: TGTGCCAGCTCACCACGACAGGGGGCTGATTCACCCCTCCACTTT. The V call is TRBV18, the J call TRBJ1-6, with 10 bases identical to TRBD1. CDR1 and CDR2 (germline): KGHSH, LQKENI. The CDR3 covers 15 residues. The junction had 2 bases not matched to a gene; V was cut back by 1 base and J by 8 bases.

V gene TRBV5-1 combines with J gene TRBJ2-4; possibly TRBD1 or TRBD2 for D (5 bases each). Germline CDR1 is SGHRS and CDR2 is YFSETQ. V was clipped by 0 bases and J by 0 bases, with 16 bases between them. This CDR3 has 18 residues. The CDR3 loop reads CASSLAGSAGAAKNIQYF. The CDR3 DNA reads TGCGCCAGCAGCTTGGCAGGGTCTGCCGGGGCAGCCAAAAACATTCAGTACTTC.

V usage is TRBV5-5 and J usage is TRBJ1-3; D not resolved. Germline V CDR1 and CDR2: SGHKS, YYEKEE (reference sequence). The CDR3 has 15 residues. V was pared by 0 bases and J by 4 bases, with 11 bases between. DNA of the CDR3: TGTGCCAGCAGCTTGGAGCAGAGGGCAGGAAACACCATATATTTT. It yields the protein CASSLEQRAGNTIYF.

The chain employs TRBV3-1 (or the pseudogene TRBV3-2) and TRBJ1-3; D unclear. V shed 1 base and J shed 4 bases, with 8 bases lying between them. This CDR3 is 14 amino acids long. Germline assignment: CDR1 LGHDT and CDR2 YNNKEL (reference sequence). The CDR3 loop is CASSQGTLGNTIYF. CDR3 DNA: TGTGCCAGCAGCCAAGGGACTCTGGGAAACACCATATATTTT.

This chain links TRBV28 with TRBJ1-2; 9 bases align to TRBD1. Trimming cost V 5 bases and J 8 bases; bases outside gene matches: 12. Germline V CDR1 and CDR2: MDHEN, SYDVKM. The CDR3 totals 15 residues. The CDR3 region has the DNA TGTGCCAGCAGTCAAACCGGGACAGGGTTTCGCGGCTACACCTTC. This gives the protein CASSQTGTGFRGYTF.

The chain joins TRBV7-8 to TRBJ1-6, with a possible D match to TRBD1 (5 bases). CDR1 SGHVS and CDR2 FQNEAQ come from the germline V gene. Trimming removed 1 base from V and 4 bases from J, with 5 bases in between. The CDR3 has 14 amino acids. CDR3 sequence: CASSLGGYNSPLHF. CDR3 sequence (DNA): TGTGCCAGCAGCTTAGGGGGGTATAATTCACCCCTCCACTTT. Drawing the rest from reference TRBV7-8 and TRBJ1-6, the complete variable domain is GAGVSQSPRYKVAKRGQDVALRCDPISGHVSLFWYQQALGQGPEFLTYFQNEAQLDKSGLPSDRFFAERPEGSVSTLKIQRTQQEDSAVYLCASSLGGYNSPLHFGNGTRLTVT.

The chain recombines TRBV7-9 with TRBJ2-2, with D unresolved. Trimming removed 3 bases at V and 8 bases at J, with 13 bases between. Germline V gene lookup returns CDR1 SEHNR and CDR2 FQNEAQ (reference sequence). The CDR3 contains 14 residues. CDR3 sequence (DNA): TGTGCCAGCAGCTTCGCCGCGTATGAAGGGGAGCTGTTTTTT. Amino acid sequence: CASSFAAYEGELFF.

This clone showed up just once. The chain is built from TRBV24-1 and TRBJ2-3; 8 nucleotides line up with TRBD1. J gave up 1 base and V 4 bases, and 3 bases lay outside the gene matches. Germline CDR1 reads KGHDR; CDR2 reads SFDVKD. This CDR3 has 15 amino acids. The CDR3 reads CATSDPGQGTDTQYF. The CDR3 bases are TGTGCCACCAGTGACCCGGGACAGGGCACAGATACGCAGTATTTT.

CDR3 sequence: CASSQELGEQYF. In nucleotides, the CDR3 is TGTGCCAGCAGCCAAGAGTTAGGGGAGCAGTACTTC. This rearrangement joins TRBV14 to TRBJ2-7; D call uncertain. Germline CDR1 SGHDN, CDR2 FVKESK. CDR3 length: 12 amino acids. V dropped 0 bases and J dropped 7 bases, with 7 bases sitting between them.